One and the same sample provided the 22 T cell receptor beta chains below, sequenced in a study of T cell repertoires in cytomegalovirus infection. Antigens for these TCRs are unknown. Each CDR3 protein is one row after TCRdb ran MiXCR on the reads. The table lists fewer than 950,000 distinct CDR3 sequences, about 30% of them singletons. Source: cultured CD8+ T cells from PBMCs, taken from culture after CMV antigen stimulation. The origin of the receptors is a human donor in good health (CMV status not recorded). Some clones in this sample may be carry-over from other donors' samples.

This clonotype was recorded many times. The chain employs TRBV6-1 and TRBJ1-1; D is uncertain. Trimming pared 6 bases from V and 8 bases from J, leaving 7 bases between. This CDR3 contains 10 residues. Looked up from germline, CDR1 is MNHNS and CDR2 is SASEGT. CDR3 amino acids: CASRKKEAFF. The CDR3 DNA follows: TGTGCCAGCAGAAAGAAAGAAGCTTTCTTT.

The chain's CDR3 is CATSVPTIRQGARNTGELFF. CDR3 DNA: TGTGCCACCTCAGTACCCACTATACGACAGGGGGCAAGGAACACCGGGGAGCTGTTTTTT. The gene calls are TRBV24-1 and TRBJ2-2, with 10 nucleotides matching TRBD1. This CDR3 is built from 20 residues. CDR1 and CDR2 from the germline V gene are KGHDR and SFDVKD. Trimming at V came to 9 bases and at J to 1 base, leaving 19 bases not matched to a gene.

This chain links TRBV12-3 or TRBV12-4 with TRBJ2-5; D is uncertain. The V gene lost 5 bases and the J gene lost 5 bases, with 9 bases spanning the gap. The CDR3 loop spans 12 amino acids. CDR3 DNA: TGTGCCAGCAGTGCGAGCTTGGAGACCCAGTACTTC. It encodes CASSASLETQYF.

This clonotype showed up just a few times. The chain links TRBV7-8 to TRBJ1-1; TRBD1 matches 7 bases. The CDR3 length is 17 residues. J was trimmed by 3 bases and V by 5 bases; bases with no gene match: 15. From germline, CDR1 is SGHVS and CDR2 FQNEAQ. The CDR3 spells CASSRRVQGSWDTEAFF. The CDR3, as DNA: TGTGCCAGCAGCCGCCGGGTACAGGGGTCGTGGGACACTGAAGCTTTCTTT.

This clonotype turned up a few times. CDR3 loop: CASSPTLAGVGEQFF. In nucleotides, the CDR3 is TGTGCCAGCAGCCCAACCCTAGCGGGGGTTGGTGAGCAGTTCTTC. The chain combines TRBV7-6 with TRBJ2-1, with 10 nucleotides matching TRBD2. V lost 5 bases and J lost 9; bases outside the gene matches: 10. Germline lookup yields CDR1 SGHVS and CDR2 FNYEAQ. CDR3 length equals 15 residues.

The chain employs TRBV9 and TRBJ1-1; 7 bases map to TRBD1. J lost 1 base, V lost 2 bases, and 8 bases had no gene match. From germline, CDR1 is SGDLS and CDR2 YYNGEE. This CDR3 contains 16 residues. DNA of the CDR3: TGTGCCAGCAGCGTCAGATCTGGGACAGAGAACACTGAAGCTTTCTTT. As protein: CASSVRSGTENTEAFF.

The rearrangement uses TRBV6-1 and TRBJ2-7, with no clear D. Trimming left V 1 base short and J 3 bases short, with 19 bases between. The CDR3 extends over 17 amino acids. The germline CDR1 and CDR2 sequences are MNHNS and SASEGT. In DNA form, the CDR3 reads TGTGCCAGCAGTGAAGAGTCAAGGAGCCCACCCTACTACGAGCAGTACTTC. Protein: CASSEESRSPPYYEQYF.

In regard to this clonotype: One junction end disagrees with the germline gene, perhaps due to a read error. As DNA, the CDR3 is TGTGTCAGCAGCATCCTAAGGGACAGGGGGCACGGTGAGCAGTTCTTC. Translated: CVSSILRDRGHGEQFF. V is TRBV7-6 and J is TRBJ2-1; 12 bases match TRBD1. CDR3 size: 16 residues. CDR1 and CDR2 (germline): SGHVS, FNYEAQ.

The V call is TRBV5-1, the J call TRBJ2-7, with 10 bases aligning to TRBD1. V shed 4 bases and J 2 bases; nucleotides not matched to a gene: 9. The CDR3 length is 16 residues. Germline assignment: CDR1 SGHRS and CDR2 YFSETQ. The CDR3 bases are TGCGCCAGCAGCCCGAGGACAGGGGGGGTCACCTACGAGCAGTACTTC. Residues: CASSPRTGGVTYEQYF.

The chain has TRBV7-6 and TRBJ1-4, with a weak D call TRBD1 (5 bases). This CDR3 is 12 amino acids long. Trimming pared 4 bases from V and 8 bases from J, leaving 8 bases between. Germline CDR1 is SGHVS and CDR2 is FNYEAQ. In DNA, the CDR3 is TGTGCCAGCAGCTACAGGAGGGAAAAACTGTTTTTT. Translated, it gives CASSYRREKLFF.

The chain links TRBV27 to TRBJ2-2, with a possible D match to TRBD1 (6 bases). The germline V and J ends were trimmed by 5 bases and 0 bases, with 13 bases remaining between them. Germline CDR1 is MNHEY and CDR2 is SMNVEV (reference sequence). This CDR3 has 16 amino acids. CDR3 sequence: CASSTPRQANTGELFF. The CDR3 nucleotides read TGTGCCAGCAGTACCCCACGACAGGCGAACACCGGGGAGCTGTTTTTT.

Here the CDR3 reads CASSLNSWGLYNEQFF. The CDR3 DNA follows: TGTGCCAGCAGCTTAAATAGCTGGGGCCTTTACAATGAGCAGTTCTTC. The chain joins TRBV7-4 to TRBJ2-1, with a possible D match to TRBD1 (5 bases). Germline lookup yields CDR1 SGHVT and CDR2 SQSDAQ. The CDR3 is made up of 16 amino acids. V lost 2 bases to trimming and J lost 4 bases, with 15 bases between them.

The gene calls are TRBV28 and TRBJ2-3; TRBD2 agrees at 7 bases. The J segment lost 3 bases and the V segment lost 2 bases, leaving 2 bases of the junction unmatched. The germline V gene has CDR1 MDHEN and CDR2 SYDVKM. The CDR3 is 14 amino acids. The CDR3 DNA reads TGTGCCAGCAGTTTACCAGCGGGGACAGATACGCAGTATTTT. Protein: CASSLPAGTDTQYF. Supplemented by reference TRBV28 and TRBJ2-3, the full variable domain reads DVKVTQSSRYLVKRTGEKVFLECVQDMDHENMFWYRQDPGLGLRLIYFSYDVKMKEKGDIPEGYSVSREKKERFSLILESASTNQTSMYLCASSLPAGTDTQYFGPGTRLTVL.

CDR3 DNA sequence: TGTGCCAGCAGCTTAGTCGGGGCCGGGCAGGTCTTTGGAAACACCATATATTTT. Its protein is CASSLVGAGQVFGNTIYF. The rearrangement uses TRBV7-2 and TRBJ1-3, with a weak D call TRBD1 (5 bases). The germline V and J ends were trimmed by 1 base and 3 bases, with 19 bases remaining between them. Germline CDR1 and CDR2: SGHTA and FQGNSA. This CDR3 comprises 18 residues.

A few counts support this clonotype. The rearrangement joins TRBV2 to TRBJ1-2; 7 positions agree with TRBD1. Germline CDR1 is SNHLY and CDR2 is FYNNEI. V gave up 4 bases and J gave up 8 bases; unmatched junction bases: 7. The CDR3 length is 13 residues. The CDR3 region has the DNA TGTGCCAGCAGTGTTGAGACAGGGAGAGGCTACACCTTC. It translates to CASSVETGRGYTF.

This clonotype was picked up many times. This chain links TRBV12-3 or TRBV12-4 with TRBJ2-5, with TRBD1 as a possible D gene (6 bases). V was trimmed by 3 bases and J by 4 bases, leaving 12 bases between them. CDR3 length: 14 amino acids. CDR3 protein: CASSFYREGETQYF. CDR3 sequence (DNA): TGTGCCAGCAGTTTTTACAGGGAAGGAGAGACCCAGTACTTC.

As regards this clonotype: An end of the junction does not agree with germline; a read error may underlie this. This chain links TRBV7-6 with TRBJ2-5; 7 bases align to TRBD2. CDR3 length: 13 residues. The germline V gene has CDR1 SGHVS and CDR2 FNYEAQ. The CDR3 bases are TGTGTCAGCAGCAAAACTAGCGCAGAGACCCAGTACTTC. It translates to CVSSKTSAETQYF.

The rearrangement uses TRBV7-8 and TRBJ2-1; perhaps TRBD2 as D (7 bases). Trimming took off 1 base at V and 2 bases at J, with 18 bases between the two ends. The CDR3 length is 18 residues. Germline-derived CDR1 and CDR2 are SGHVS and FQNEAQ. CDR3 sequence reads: CASSLEGGRPSTYNEQFF. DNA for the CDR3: TGTGCCAGCAGCTTAGAGGGGGGGCGCCCTTCTACCTACAATGAGCAGTTCTTC. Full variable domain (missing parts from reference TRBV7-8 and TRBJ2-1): GAGVSQSPRYKVAKRGQDVALRCDPISGHVSLFWYQQALGQGPEFLTYFQNEAQLDKSGLPSDRFFAERPEGSVSTLKIQRTQQEDSAVYLCASSLEGGRPSTYNEQFFGPGTRLTVL.

CDR3 DNA: TGCGCCAGCATGGGACAGTCGACTTACAATGAGCAGTTCTTC. This codes for CASMGQSTYNEQFF. V is TRBV5-1 and J is TRBJ2-1; 7 bases line up with TRBD1. CDR1 and CDR2 from the germline V gene are SGHRS and YFSETQ. After removal of 6 bases from V and 4 bases from J, the junction contained 7 bases not matched to a gene. The CDR3 consists of 14 residues.

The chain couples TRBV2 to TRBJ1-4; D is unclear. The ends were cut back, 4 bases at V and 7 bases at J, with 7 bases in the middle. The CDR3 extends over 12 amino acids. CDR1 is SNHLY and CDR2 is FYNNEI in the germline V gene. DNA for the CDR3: TGTGCCAGCAGTGGGTGGAGTGAAAAACTGTTTTTT. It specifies CASSGWSEKLFF.

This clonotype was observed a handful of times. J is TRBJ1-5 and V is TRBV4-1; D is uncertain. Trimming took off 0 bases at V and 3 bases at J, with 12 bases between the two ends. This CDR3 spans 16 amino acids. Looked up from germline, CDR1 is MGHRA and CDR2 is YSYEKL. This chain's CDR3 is CASSQDPGGFNQPQHF. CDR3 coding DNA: TGCGCCAGCAGCCAAGATCCGGGAGGGTTCAATCAGCCCCAGCATTTT.

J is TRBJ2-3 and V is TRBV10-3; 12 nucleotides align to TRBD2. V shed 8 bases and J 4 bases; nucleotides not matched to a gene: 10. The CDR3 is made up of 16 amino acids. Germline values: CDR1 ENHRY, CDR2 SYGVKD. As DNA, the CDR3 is TGTGCCATCGATCGGCTAGCGGGGGGGCGGGCAGATACGCAGTATTTT. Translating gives CAIDRLAGGRADTQYF.